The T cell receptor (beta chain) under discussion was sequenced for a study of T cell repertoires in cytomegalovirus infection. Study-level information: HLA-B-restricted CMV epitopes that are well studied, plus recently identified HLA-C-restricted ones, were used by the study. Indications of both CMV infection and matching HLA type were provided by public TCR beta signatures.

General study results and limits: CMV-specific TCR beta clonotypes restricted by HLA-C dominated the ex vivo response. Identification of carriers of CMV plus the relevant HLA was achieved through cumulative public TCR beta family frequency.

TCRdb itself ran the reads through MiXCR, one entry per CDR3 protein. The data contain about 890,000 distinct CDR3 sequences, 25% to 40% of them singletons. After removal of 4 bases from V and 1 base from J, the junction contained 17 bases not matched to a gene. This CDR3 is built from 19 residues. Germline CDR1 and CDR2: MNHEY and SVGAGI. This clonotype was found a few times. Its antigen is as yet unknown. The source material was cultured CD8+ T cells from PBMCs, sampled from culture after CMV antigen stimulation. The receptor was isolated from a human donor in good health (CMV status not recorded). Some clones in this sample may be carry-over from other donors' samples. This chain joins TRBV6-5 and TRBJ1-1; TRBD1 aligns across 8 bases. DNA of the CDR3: TGTGCCAGCAGTTCGGCTATTGACCGGGACAGGAGACCGAACACTGAAGCTTTCTTT. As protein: CASSSAIDRDRRPNTEAFF.